Presented here are 20 T cell receptor beta chains from one specimen sequenced in a study of blood T cell repertoires in COVID-19. The protocol was immunoSEQ multiplex PCR, while the TCRdb copy is restricted to in-frame clones and leaves out a portion. The data contain 250,000 to 350,000 clones, roughly 87% of them singletons. The source material was PBMCs or T cells enriched from blood (not recorded which). The origin of the receptors is a woman in her thirties who had recovered from COVID-19.

This chain connects TRBV15 to TRBJ1-3; D uncertain. The V end lost 0 bases, the J end lost 1 base, and 22 bases lay between the germline ends. Germline CDR1 reads LNHNV; CDR2 reads YYDKDF (reference sequence). This CDR3 region has 20 residues. DNA of the CDR3: TGTGCCACCAGCAGAGATCGAATCCCGCTCAAGTCGGGGTCTGGAAACACCATATATTTT. It codes for CATSRDRIPLKSGSGNTIYF.

The chain couples TRBV6-5 to TRBJ2-3; TRBD1 aligns across 11 bases. The CDR3 is made up of 15 amino acids. After removal of 8 bases from V and 5 bases from J, the junction contained 9 bases not matched to a gene. The V gene's germline CDR1 is MNHEY and CDR2 SVGAGI. Here the CDR3 reads CASCFRTGGKDTQYF. CDR3 nucleotide sequence: TGTGCCAGCTGCTTCAGGACAGGGGGCAAAGATACGCAGTATTTT.

In its sample, this clone was seen once. The CDR3 coding sequence is TGTGCCAGCGGCCAAAGCCTCCGGAGGGGGCGCGGGACTGAAGCTTTCTTT. Translating it yields CASGQSLRRGRGTEAFF. The chain is built from TRBV5-4 and TRBJ1-1; 7 bases fit TRBD1. Germline V gene sequence: CDR1 SGHNT, CDR2 YYREEE (reference sequence). The CDR3 is made up of 17 amino acids. With V trimmed by 7 bases and J by 5 bases, 20 bases remained unmatched.

The CDR3 spells CASSQDPGGRETQYF. The CDR3 DNA reads as TGTGCCAGCAGCCAAGATCCGGGGGGCCGGGAGACCCAGTACTTC. This chain uses TRBV3-1 (or the pseudogene TRBV3-2) with TRBJ2-5; the D gene is possibly TRBD2 (7 bases). Between the trimmed V and J ends, which lost 0 bases and 5 bases, there was a span of 13 bases. The CDR3 covers 15 residues. From germline, CDR1 is LGHDT and CDR2 YNNKEL (reference sequence).

The V call is TRBV27, the J call TRBJ1-6; 12 bases are a match to TRBD1. The CDR3 length is 15 residues. Germline assignment: CDR1 MNHEY and CDR2 SMNVEV (reference sequence). Germline trimming cut 5 bases from V and 9 bases from J; bases unmatched to any gene: 5. CDR3 residues: CASSPGQGAGSPLHF. CDR3 in DNA: TGTGCCAGCAGTCCGGGACAGGGGGCAGGTTCACCCCTCCACTTT.

The J gene is TRBJ1-2, the V gene TRBV7-8, with TRBD1 matching 7 bases. The CDR3 spans 13 residues. CDR1 and CDR2 (germline): SGHVS, FQNEAQ. Unmatched junction bases numbered 2, after V lost 3 bases and J lost 4 bases. This chain's CDR3 is CASSFRTGYGYTF. CDR3 DNA sequence: TGTGCCAGCAGCTTCCGGACAGGCTATGGCTACACCTTC.

The chain has TRBV27 and TRBJ1-2, with 8 bases aligning to TRBD1. This CDR3 comprises 12 residues. Germline lookup yields CDR1 MNHEY and CDR2 SMNVEV (reference sequence). The V gene end was trimmed by 5 bases and the J gene end by 8 bases; junction bases not matched to a gene: 4. The CDR3 DNA reads as TGTGCCAGCAGTGGACAGGGACGGGGCTACACCTTC. This translates into CASSGQGRGYTF.

This chain uses TRBV9 with TRBJ2-7; D is possibly TRBD2 (5 bases). Trimming stripped 3 bases from V and 6 bases from J, with 13 bases between. The CDR3 covers 13 residues. The germline gives CDR1 SGDLS, CDR2 YYNGEE. The CDR3 loop reads CASSEATRGEQYF. The CDR3 nucleotides read TGTGCCAGCAGCGAGGCCACTAGAGGCGAGCAGTACTTC.

This clone was picked up a small number of times. The chain recombines TRBV5-1 with TRBJ2-7; 13 positions match TRBD2. The CDR3 totals 16 residues. V lost 0 bases to trimming and J lost 7 bases; unmatched junction nucleotides: 7. Looked up from germline, CDR1 is SGHRS and CDR2 is YFSETQ. The CDR3 loop is CASSLATSGRTGEQYF. CDR3 nucleotide sequence: TGCGCCAGCAGCTTGGCGACTAGCGGGAGGACGGGGGAGCAGTACTTC. Looking up the rest from reference TRBV5-1 and TRBJ2-7 gives the full variable domain: KAGVTQTPRYLIKTRGQQVTLSCSPISGHRSVSWYQQTPGQGLQFLFEYFSETQRNKGNFPGRFSGRQFSNSRSEMNVSTLELGDSALYLCASSLATSGRTGEQYFGPGTRLTVT.

The chain couples TRBV27 to TRBJ2-7; D is possibly TRBD1 (5 bases). This CDR3 contains 15 residues. CDR1 and CDR2 from the germline V gene are MNHEY and SMNVEV (reference sequence). Between the trimmed V and J ends, which lost 6 bases and 3 bases, there was a span of 18 bases. CDR3 in DNA: TGTGCCAGCAGCAGAGGACACCCTCAATTCTACGAGCAGTACTTC. It yields the protein CASSRGHPQFYEQYF.

This clone was observed a few times. The J gene is TRBJ2-2, the V gene TRBV4-2; 9 bases line up with TRBD1. CDR1 LGHNA and CDR2 YNFKEQ come from the germline V gene. Unmatched junction bases numbered 9, after V lost 2 bases and J lost 5 bases. The CDR3 contains 17 residues. The CDR3 nucleotides read TGTGCCAGCAGCCAATTGTTGGGACAGGGAAAAACCGGGGAGCTGTTTTTT. Translated, it gives CASSQLLGQGKTGELFF.

V gene TRBV6-2 or TRBV6-3 combines with J gene TRBJ2-1, with D maybe TRBD1 (6 bases). There are 15 residues in the CDR3. V lost 5 bases, J lost 12 bases, and 23 bases lay in between. Germline lookup yields CDR1 MNHEY and CDR2 SVGEGT. The CDR3 region has the DNA TGTGCCAGCAGTCGCCCCGGCAGGGGCGATTATGGGCAGTTCTTC. It is translated as CASSRPGRGDYGQFF.

J is TRBJ2-5 and V is TRBV5-1, with D perhaps matching TRBD1 (5 bases). The V gene's germline CDR1 is SGHRS and CDR2 YFSETQ. Trimming stripped 0 bases from V and 2 bases from J, with 11 bases between. The CDR3 consists of 15 residues. For the CDR3, the DNA is TGCGCCAGCAGCTTGGGTTTGGCAGGGCAAGAGACCCAGTACTTC. Translation gives CASSLGLAGQETQYF.

This rearrangement joins TRBV2 to TRBJ2-7; 7 bases agree with TRBD2. Germline CDR1 reads SNHLY; CDR2 reads FYNNEI. J was trimmed by 6 bases and V by 8 bases; bases with no gene match: 10. The CDR3 contains 13 residues. The CDR3 DNA sequence: TGTGCCAGCCGGGGGGAAGGGGTCGGCGAGCAGTACTTC. It codes for CASRGEGVGEQYF. The full variable domain, in which reference TRBV2 and TRBJ2-7 provide the parts outside the CDR3, is EPEVTQTPSHQVTQMGQEVILRCVPISNHLYFYWYRQILGQKVEFLVSFYNNEISEKSEIFDDQFSVERPDGSNFTLKIRSTKLEDSAMYFCASRGEGVGEQYFGPGTRLTVT.

V and J are TRBV19 and TRBJ1-1, with TRBD1 matching over 8 bases. This CDR3 is 18 amino acids long. The trim removed 3 bases at V and 1 base at J, leaving 13 bases unmatched. Germline-derived CDR1 and CDR2 are LNHDA and SQIVND (reference sequence). The CDR3 coding sequence is TGTGCCAGTAGTATCGGCCGCGGACAGGGTAGTTGGAACACTGAAGCTTTCTTT. This translates into CASSIGRGQGSWNTEAFF.

The V and J genes are TRBV27 and TRBJ1-5, with D hard to call. V was shortened by 0 bases and J by 0 bases, with 9 bases between the two germline ends. Looked up from germline, CDR1 is MNHEY and CDR2 is SMNVEV (reference sequence). This CDR3 has 16 amino acids. The CDR3 nucleotides read TGTGCCAGCAGTTTATCGAACCCACTTAGCAATCAGCCCCAGCATTTT. Amino acid sequence: CASSLSNPLSNQPQHF.

This clone was found a few times. The chain joins TRBV18 to TRBJ1-2; D is possibly TRBD1 (5 bases). Trimming shortened V by 1 base and J by 5 bases, and 20 bases separated the two germline ends. The CDR3 length is 17 residues. Germline V gene lookup returns CDR1 KGHSH and CDR2 LQKENI. The CDR3 bases are TGTGCCAGCTCACCACGTCGGCAGGGAGGGTTGATTTATGGCTACACCTTC. As protein: CASSPRRQGGLIYGYTF.

This clone was seen more than once but under ten times. CDR3 sequence: CASSRFRGPRSYEQYF. As DNA, the CDR3 is TGTGCCAGCAGCCGGTTCAGGGGACCCCGGTCCTACGAGCAGTACTTC. The chain uses TRBV7-9 and TRBJ2-7; tentatively, D is TRBD1 (6 bases). Germline V gene lookup returns CDR1 SEHNR and CDR2 FQNEAQ (reference sequence). The length of the CDR3 is 16 residues. The V end was cut by 5 bases, the J end by 1 base, with 18 bases between.

The J gene is TRBJ2-1, the V gene TRBV18, with D maybe TRBD2 (6 bases). Germline V gene lookup returns CDR1 KGHSH and CDR2 LQKENI. Trimming took 5 bases from V and 8 from J, leaving 19 bases between them. The CDR3 spans 15 residues. The CDR3 region is CASSIYGTPGDEQFF. CDR3 nucleotides: TGTGCCAGCTCAATTTACGGGACTCCGGGGGATGAGCAGTTCTTC.

V usage is TRBV3-1 (or the pseudogene TRBV3-2) and J usage is TRBJ2-2, with 11 bases fitting TRBD2. Germline loops: CDR1 LGHDT, CDR2 YNNKEL (reference sequence). The CDR3 is made up of 16 amino acids. V gave up 4 bases and J gave up 4 bases; unmatched junction bases: 5. In nucleotides, the CDR3 is TGTGCCAGCAGCCTAACTAGCGGGAGAACCACCGGGGAGCTGTTTTTT. This encodes CASSLTSGRTTGELFF.